A single sample is the source of the 31 T cell receptor beta chains below, sequenced in a study of blood T cell repertoires in COVID-19. Method: immunoSEQ multiplex PCR; TCRdb's copy keeps in-frame clones and lacks some. Of 210,000 or so clones listed, about three quarters are singletons. Material for sequencing was peripheral blood. The receptors originated from an elderly woman with active or convalescent COVID-19.

The chain links TRBV15 to TRBJ2-3, with D unresolved. Trimming took 4 bases from V and 5 from J, leaving 13 bases between them. Germline V gives CDR1 LNHNV, CDR2 YYDKDF (reference sequence). This CDR3 has 14 residues. The CDR3 DNA reads TGTGCCACCAGCAACCTTGCGTTTAGAGATACGCAGTATTTT. This codes for CATSNLAFRDTQYF. The variable domain in full, with the rest retrieved from reference TRBV15 and TRBJ2-3, is DAMVIQNPRYQVTQFGKPVTLSCSQTLNHNVMYWYQQKSSQAPKLLFHYYDKDFNNEADTPDNFQSRRPNTSFCFLDIRSPGLGDTAMYLCATSNLAFRDTQYFGPGTRLTVL.

The chain is built from TRBV5-4 and TRBJ2-5; D perhaps matches TRBD1 (6 bases). Trimming cost V 2 bases and J 0 bases, with 14 bases left between them. This CDR3 comprises 16 residues. Germline assignment: CDR1 SGHNT and CDR2 YYREEE (reference sequence). CDR3 region: CASSFTGKADQETQYF. In DNA, the CDR3 is TGTGCCAGCAGCTTCACAGGGAAAGCCGACCAAGAGACCCAGTACTTC.

The rearrangement joins TRBV28 to TRBJ1-1; weak D call: TRBD1 (5 bases). The germline V gene has CDR1 MDHEN and CDR2 SYDVKM. CDR3 size: 13 residues. V lost 1 base and J 10 bases, leaving 13 bases between the germline ends. The CDR3 sequence: CASSLLAGRSAFF. The CDR3 nucleotides are TGTGCCAGCAGTTTATTGGCAGGGCGGTCAGCTTTCTTT.

The genes are TRBV9 and TRBJ1-3; perhaps TRBD1 as D (5 bases). Trimming pared 0 bases from V and 2 bases from J, leaving 9 bases between. The germline V gene encodes CDR1 SGDLS and CDR2 YYNGEE. The CDR3 runs to 15 residues. The CDR3 DNA is TGTGCCAGCAGCGTAGTTGGACATGCTGGAAACACCATATATTTT. Translation: CASSVVGHAGNTIYF.

The genes are TRBV6-5 and TRBJ2-3; 7 positions agree with TRBD2. CDR3 length: 14 residues. Germline V CDR1 and CDR2: MNHEY, SVGAGI. The V and J ends lost 6 bases and 2 bases, in that order; junction bases with no gene match: 5. The CDR3 spells CASSSGTTTDTQYF. The CDR3 DNA sequence: TGTGCCAGCAGCTCCGGGACTACCACAGATACGCAGTATTTT.

The chain recombines TRBV18 with TRBJ1-6; no reliable D call. Germline CDR1 reads KGHSH; CDR2 reads LQKENI. V was clipped by 5 bases and J by 7 bases, with 12 bases between them. The CDR3 spans 14 residues. In DNA, the CDR3 is TGTGCCAGCTCAGCGGTGGTCCAAAATTCACCCCTCCACTTT. Its protein product is CASSAVVQNSPLHF.

The gene calls are TRBV5-1 and TRBJ2-5, with D hard to call. CDR1 and CDR2 from the germline V gene are SGHRS and YFSETQ. The V end lost 0 bases, the J end lost 2 bases, and 8 bases lay between the germline ends. The CDR3 is made up of 14 amino acids. The CDR3 is CASSLEPFQETQYF. The CDR3, as DNA: TGCGCCAGCAGCTTGGAGCCCTTTCAAGAGACCCAGTACTTC. The entire variable domain, with the rest obtained from reference TRBV5-1 and TRBJ2-5, is as follows: KAGVTQTPRYLIKTRGQQVTLSCSPISGHRSVSWYQQTPGQGLQFLFEYFSETQRNKGNFPGRFSGRQFSNSRSEMNVSTLELGDSALYLCASSLEPFQETQYFGPGTRLLVL.

This clone was seen only a few times. V and J are TRBV6-5 and TRBJ2-7; D might be TRBD1 (6 bases). Per germline, CDR1 MNHEY and CDR2 SVGAGI. Trimming cost V 6 bases and J 0 bases, with 12 bases left between them. The CDR3 runs to 14 residues. CDR3 bases: TGTGCCAGCAGGAAAGACAGGATCTCCTACGAGCAGTACTTC. This sequence encodes CASRKDRISYEQYF.

V and J are TRBV6-5 and TRBJ2-3; D might be TRBD2 (5 bases). Trimming cost V 7 bases and J 14 bases, with 19 bases left between them. The CDR3 contains 12 residues. The germline CDR1 and CDR2 sequences are MNHEY and SVGAGI. The CDR3 loop is CASTPFGERRYF. CDR3 nucleotides: TGTGCCAGCACCCCGTTCGGGGAAAGAAGGTATTTT.

The chain uses TRBV4-2 and TRBJ1-3; D uncertain. Between the trimmed V and J ends, which lost 5 bases and 0 bases, there was a span of 14 bases. Germline CDR1 and CDR2: LGHNA and YNFKEQ. The CDR3 totals 16 residues. CDR3 region: CASSAESFTSGNTIYF. CDR3 DNA: TGTGCCAGCAGCGCCGAGAGTTTCACCTCTGGAAACACCATATATTTT.

The chain has TRBV5-4 and TRBJ1-2, with 7 bases aligning to TRBD1. V was clipped by 3 bases and J by 5 bases; unmatched bases: 10. The CDR3 consists of 15 residues. Germline CDR1 reads SGHNT; CDR2 reads YYREEE (reference sequence). CDR3 DNA sequence: TGTGCCAGCAGCTCCACTAAGGGACAGCGTTATGGCTACACCTTC. Its protein product is CASSSTKGQRYGYTF. Looking up the rest from reference TRBV5-4 and TRBJ1-2 gives the full variable domain: ETGVTQSPTHLIKTRGQQVTLRCSSQSGHNTVSWYQQALGQGPQFIFQYYREEENGRGNFPPRFSGLQFPNYSSELNVNALELDDSALYLCASSSTKGQRYGYTFGSGTRLTVV.

The chain has TRBV29-1 and TRBJ1-4, with a possible D match to TRBD1 (5 bases). V lost 7 bases and J 5 bases, leaving 11 bases between the germline ends. Germline assignment: CDR1 SQVTM and CDR2 ANQGSEA. The CDR3 extends over 12 amino acids. The CDR3 here is CSADRQNEKLFF. Here the CDR3 DNA reads TGCAGCGCTGACAGACAGAATGAAAAACTGTTTTTT.

This chain joins TRBV9 and TRBJ2-2; 10 nucleotides align to TRBD2. After removal of 3 bases from V and 6 bases from J, the junction contained 8 bases not matched to a gene. Germline V gene sequence: CDR1 SGDLS, CDR2 YYNGEE. The CDR3 is made up of 16 amino acids. The CDR3 spells CASSGIAGGGAGELFF. DNA of the CDR3: TGTGCCAGCAGCGGGATAGCGGGGGGCGGTGCCGGGGAGCTGTTTTTT.

The chain uses TRBV5-1 and TRBJ2-3; 7 bases fit TRBD1. CDR1 and CDR2 (germline): SGHRS, YFSETQ. With V trimmed by 4 bases and J by 3 bases, 8 bases remained unmatched. There are 15 residues in the CDR3. The CDR3: CASSPRDRVTDTQYF. CDR3 nucleotides: TGCGCCAGCAGCCCCCGAGACAGGGTAACAGATACGCAGTATTTT.

This sequence joins TRBV19 and TRBJ1-5, with 8 bases that match TRBD1. V lost 9 bases, J lost 2 bases, and 9 bases stayed unmatched. The length of the CDR3 is 15 residues. CDR1 is LNHDA, CDR2 SQIVND, per germline (reference sequence). The CDR3 region is CASLKPGQGNQPQHF. In DNA, the CDR3 is TGTGCCAGCTTAAAACCGGGACAGGGCAATCAGCCCCAGCATTTT. Complete variable domain (other parts from reference TRBV19 and TRBJ1-5): DGGITQSPKYLFRKEGQNVTLSCEQNLNHDAMYWYRQDPGQGLRLIYYSQIVNDFQKGDIAEGYSVSREKKESFPLTVTSAQKNPTAFYLCASLKPGQGNQPQHFGDGTRLSIL.

The CDR3 region is CASSVGWSSYNSPLHF. The CDR3 DNA reads as TGTGCCAGCAGCGTAGGTTGGAGCTCCTATAATTCACCCCTCCACTTT. The V and J genes are TRBV9 and TRBJ1-6; D unresolved. V lost 0 bases and J 0 bases, leaving 7 bases between the germline ends. The CDR3 length is 16 residues. In germline, CDR1 is SGDLS, CDR2 YYNGEE.

The rearrangement uses TRBV5-1 and TRBJ1-1; possible D gene TRBD1, 5 bases. Germline V CDR1 and CDR2: SGHRS, YFSETQ. This CDR3 has 14 residues. V was shortened by 4 bases and J by 1 base, with 11 bases between the two germline ends. CDR3 loop: CASSPGTENTEAFF. Written as DNA, the CDR3 is TGCGCCAGCAGCCCGGGGACTGAGAACACTGAAGCTTTCTTT.

J is TRBJ1-6 and V is TRBV27; maybe TRBD1 (6 bases). V gave up 3 bases and J gave up 6 bases, with 15 bases separating them. Germline CDR1 reads MNHEY; CDR2 reads SMNVEV (reference sequence). CDR3 size: 16 residues. The chain's CDR3 is CASSFSNRVGNSPLHF. The CDR3 nucleotides are TGTGCCAGCAGTTTCTCGAACAGGGTGGGTAATTCACCCCTCCACTTT.

This clone was detected a few times. This chain uses TRBV11-2 with TRBJ2-7; no reliable D call. CDR1 is SGHAT and CDR2 is FQNNGV in the germline V gene. The CDR3 runs 12 residues. The V gene lost 4 bases and the J gene lost 1 base, with 5 bases spanning the gap. CDR3: CASSSQSYEQYF. The CDR3 bases are TGTGCCAGCAGCTCCCAGTCCTACGAGCAGTACTTC.

This chain connects TRBV29-1 to TRBJ2-7; D perhaps matches TRBD1 (6 bases). The CDR3 has 11 residues. The germline V and J ends were trimmed by 5 bases and 6 bases, with 11 bases remaining between them. From germline, CDR1 is SQVTM and CDR2 ANQGSEA. CDR3 in amino acids: CSVTGSGEQYF. In nucleotides, the CDR3 is TGCAGCGTTACAGGGAGTGGCGAGCAGTACTTC.

The gene calls are TRBV25-1 and TRBJ2-7, with 11 bases matching TRBD2. Trimming took 2 bases from V and 7 from J; bases not matched to a gene: 7. The CDR3 consists of 15 residues. The V gene's germline CDR1 is MGHDK and CDR2 SYGVNS. CDR3 residues: CASSEGTSGLWEQYF. As DNA, the CDR3 is TGTGCCAGCAGTGAAGGGACTAGCGGCCTCTGGGAGCAGTACTTC.

The CDR3 bases are TGTGCCAGCAGTTTAGAGGGGAGGTATGGCTACACCTTC. It translates to CASSLEGRYGYTF. The chain has TRBV12-3 or TRBV12-4 and TRBJ1-2, with D possibly TRBD1 on 5 matching bases. There are 13 residues in the CDR3. Deletions cut 1 base from V and 5 bases from J, with 8 bases between.

The V gene is TRBV7-9, the J gene TRBJ1-2, with a weak D call TRBD1 (6 bases). CDR1 is SEHNR and CDR2 is FQNEAQ in the germline V gene (reference sequence). CDR3 length: 14 residues. The ends were cut back, 3 bases at V and 7 bases at J, with 15 bases in the middle. CDR3 amino acids: CASSFLTGSLGYTF. In DNA, the CDR3 is TGTGCCAGCAGCTTCCTAACAGGGAGTCTTGGCTACACCTTC.

This rearrangement joins TRBV18 to TRBJ2-7, with D maybe TRBD1 (5 bases). From germline, CDR1 is KGHSH and CDR2 LQKENI. There are 13 residues in the CDR3. The V end was cut by 2 bases, the J end by 8 bases, with 13 bases between. CDR3 bases: TGTGCCAGCTCACCAGATGGACAACTCCAGCAGTACTTC. Amino acids: CASSPDGQLQQYF.

This clone appeared once. The V gene is TRBV7-2, the J gene TRBJ1-2, with 8 bases lining up with TRBD1. CDR3 size: 13 residues. Germline CDR1 is SGHTA and CDR2 is FQGNSA. V shed 6 bases and J 8 bases; nucleotides not matched to a gene: 8. The CDR3 region is CASRPTGAEGYTF. The CDR3 DNA reads as TGTGCCAGCAGGCCGACAGGGGCCGAAGGCTACACCTTC.

The chain links TRBV2 to TRBJ2-1, with TRBD1 matching over 9 bases. V lost 2 bases and J lost 3; bases outside the gene matches: 8. Germline CDR1 is SNHLY and CDR2 is FYNNEI. The CDR3 covers 17 residues. For the CDR3, the DNA is TGTGCCAGCAGTGAATTTGGGGGACAGGGATACTACAATGAGCAGTTCTTC. This translates into CASSEFGGQGYYNEQFF.

V is TRBV6-5 and J is TRBJ1-2; a possible D gene is TRBD1 (6 bases). This CDR3 is built from 12 residues. V gave up 11 bases and J gave up 7 bases, with 17 bases separating them. Germline-derived CDR1 and CDR2 are MNHEY and SVGAGI. The CDR3 region has the DNA TGTGCCGGCACAGACAGGATCGCTGGCTACACCTTC. It specifies CAGTDRIAGYTF.

The chain uses TRBV18 and TRBJ1-1; TRBD1 is a possible D gene (5 bases). CDR3 length equals 14 residues. V lost 3 bases, J lost 4 bases, and 12 bases lay in between. Germline CDR1 reads KGHSH; CDR2 reads LQKENI. The CDR3 DNA reads TGTGCCAGCTCACCTAACTTGGGGGGCACTGAAGCTTTCTTT. Amino acid sequence: CASSPNLGGTEAFF.

This clone is a singleton in its sample. The gene calls are TRBV4-3 and TRBJ2-3, with D unresolved. The CDR3 runs to 14 residues. Germline CDR1 is LGHNA and CDR2 is YSLEER. V lost 0 bases and J lost 7, with 11 bases in between. CDR3 coding DNA: TGCGCCAGCAGCCAAGATGTAGTCCGCAATACGCAGTATTTT. As protein: CASSQDVVRNTQYF.

This clone has only a few counts. The chain has TRBV11-2 and TRBJ1-5; TRBD1 agrees at 10 bases. Germline CDR1 is SGHAT and CDR2 is FQNNGV. The V and J ends lost 5 bases and 2 bases, in that order; junction bases with no gene match: 3. This CDR3 spans 15 amino acids. The CDR3 DNA reads as TGTGCCAGCAGCGTAGGGACAGGGGGCAATCAGCCCCAGCATTTT. This codes for CASSVGTGGNQPQHF.

This clone was detected only a few times. V and J are TRBV2 and TRBJ1-5; D is perhaps TRBD1 (6 bases). The V and J ends lost 7 bases and 1 base respectively, with 8 bases between them. CDR1 SNHLY and CDR2 FYNNEI come from the germline V gene. The CDR3 is 13 residues long. The CDR3 loop is CASTGGSNQPQHF. CDR3 DNA sequence: TGTGCCAGCACGGGGGGCAGCAATCAGCCCCAGCATTTT.